This section outlines one T cell receptor (beta chain) sequence together with its context. Its antigen is not identified. This sample stems from a study of T cells expressing NK-cell markers. Study information: Sorted CD3+CD56+NKG2C+, CD3+CD56+NKG2C- and CD3+CD56-NKG2C+ T-cell subsets were beta-chain profiled.

For TCR beta, cDNA was produced by 5'RACE template switching with UMIs. TCRdb re-called the 5' RACE reads; every CDR3 protein appears as one record, without DNA. This listing includes some 460,000 distinct CDR3 sequences. The CDR3 loop spans 14 amino acids. Germline V gives CDR1 SGHRS, CDR2 YFSETQ. Study findings and constraints: Evidence did not settle whether expanded NKG2C+ T cell clones targeted HCMV. These clonotypes additionally ranked first within the CD3+CD56-NKG2C+ fraction of a handful of donors.

The rearrangement joins TRBV5-1 to TRBJ2-7. The material sequenced was blood T cells: a sorted CD56 or NKG2C T cell subset, CD4+ or CD8+ T cells, or bulk PBMC T cells (not recorded which). The source is a woman in her forties or fifties in good health. The CDR3 loop reads CASSLLQSPYEQYF.